This T cell receptor (beta chain) comes out of a study of cytomegalovirus exposure and HLA in healthy donors. General study results and limits: In a later analysis, V- and J-gene trimming of beta chains associated with a DCLRE1C missense variant, replicated independently. A later analysis reportedly identified an Asian-associated ancestry cluster as carrying fewer N-insertions than the roughly 700-donor mean. A cluster of highly shared sequence variants was likely a sequencing artifact.

Amplification used 60 Vbeta primers and 13 Jbeta primers. Original processing methods: Among the unique TCR beta chains that a later analysis counted, 70 million to 85 million in all, roughly 9.9 million were shared. Libraries were prepared by immunoSEQ multiplex PCR; TCRdb keeps only in-frame clonotypes and omits some of them. The D gene and trimming were derived from the DNA, and the V and J assignments and clone size from that table. This table lists around 77,000 clones. A word on this clone: Its target is unknown.

Trimming shortened V by 4 bases and J by 2 bases, and 15 bases separated the two germline ends. The CDR3 loop spans 15 amino acids. Germline CDR1 SGHNT, CDR2 YYREEE (reference sequence). The V and J genes are TRBV5-4 and TRBJ1-1, with D possibly being TRBD1 (5 bases). Sequencing input: PBMCs. The receptor was isolated from a man aged 50-59 years in good health and CMV-seropositive. The CDR3 loop reads CASSLKRGGNTEAFF. In nucleotides, the CDR3 is TGTGCCAGCAGCCTCAAGCGGGGGGGAAACACTGAAGCTTTCTTT. The whole variable domain, remainder taken from reference TRBV5-4 and TRBJ1-1, is ETGVTQSPTHLIKTRGQQVTLRCSSQSGHNTVSWYQQALGQGPQFIFQYYREEENGRGNFPPRFSGLQFPNYSSELNVNALELDDSALYLCASSLKRGGNTEAFFGQGTRLTVV.